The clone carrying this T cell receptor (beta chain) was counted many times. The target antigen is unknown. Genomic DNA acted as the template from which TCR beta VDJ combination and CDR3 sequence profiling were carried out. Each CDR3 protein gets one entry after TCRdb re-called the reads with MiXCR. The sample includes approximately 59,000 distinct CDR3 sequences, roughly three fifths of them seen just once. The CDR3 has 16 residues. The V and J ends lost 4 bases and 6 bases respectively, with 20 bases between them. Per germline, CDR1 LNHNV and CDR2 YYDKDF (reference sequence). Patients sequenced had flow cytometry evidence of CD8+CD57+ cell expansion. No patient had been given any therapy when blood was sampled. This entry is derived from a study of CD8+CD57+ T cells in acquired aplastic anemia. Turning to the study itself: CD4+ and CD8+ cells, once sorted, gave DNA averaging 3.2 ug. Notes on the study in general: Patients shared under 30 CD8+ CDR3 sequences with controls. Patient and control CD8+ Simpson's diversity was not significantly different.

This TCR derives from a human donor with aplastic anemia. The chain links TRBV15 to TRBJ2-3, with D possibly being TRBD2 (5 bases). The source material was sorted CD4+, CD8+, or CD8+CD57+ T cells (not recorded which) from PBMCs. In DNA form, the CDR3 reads TGTGCCACCAGCACCCCCGCTAGGAGGACGGTGGATACGCAGTATTTT. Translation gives CATSTPARRTVDTQYF.